The source of this TCR beta chain is a study of shared T cell receptors in the human thymus. Only in-frame clones appear in the TCRdb table, and some are missing; sequencing was by immunoSEQ multiplex PCR. Of a few hundred thousand clones in the sample, more than 85% were seen once. The V segment lost 5 bases and the J segment 8 bases; nucleotides outside the gene matches: 9. The CDR3 runs to 14 residues. Per germline, CDR1 LNHNV and CDR2 YYDKDF (reference sequence). The sequence was collected from a human donor. Sequencing input: thymocytes. The chain is built from TRBV15 and TRBJ1-5, with 7 bases identical to TRBD1. CDR3 nucleotides: TGTGCCACCAGCGGTCGTCGCCAGGGGGAGCCCCAGCATTTT. Residues: CATSGRRQGEPQHF.